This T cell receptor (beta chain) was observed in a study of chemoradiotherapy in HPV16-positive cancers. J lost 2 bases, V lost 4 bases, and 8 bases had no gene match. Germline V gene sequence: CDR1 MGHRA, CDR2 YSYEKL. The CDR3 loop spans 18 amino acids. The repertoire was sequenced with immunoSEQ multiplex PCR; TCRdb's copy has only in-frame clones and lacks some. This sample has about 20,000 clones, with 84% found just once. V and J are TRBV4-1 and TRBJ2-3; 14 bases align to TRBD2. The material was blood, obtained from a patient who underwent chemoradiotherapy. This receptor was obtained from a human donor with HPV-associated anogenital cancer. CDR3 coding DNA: TGCGCCAGCAGCCCCTCCGGGACTAGCGGGGGATTCACAGATACGCAGTATTTT. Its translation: CASSPSGTSGGFTDTQYF.